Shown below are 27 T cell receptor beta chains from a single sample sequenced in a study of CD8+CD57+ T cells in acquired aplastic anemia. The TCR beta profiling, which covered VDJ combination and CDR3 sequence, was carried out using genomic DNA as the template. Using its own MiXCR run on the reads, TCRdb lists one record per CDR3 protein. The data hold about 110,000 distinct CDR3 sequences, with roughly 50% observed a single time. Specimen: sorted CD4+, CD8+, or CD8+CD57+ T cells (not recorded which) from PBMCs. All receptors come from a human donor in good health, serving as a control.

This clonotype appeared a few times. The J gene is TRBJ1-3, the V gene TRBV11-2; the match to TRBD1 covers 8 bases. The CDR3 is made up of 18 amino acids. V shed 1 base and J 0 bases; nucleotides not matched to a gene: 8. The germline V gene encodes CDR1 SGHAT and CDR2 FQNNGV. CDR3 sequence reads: CASSLGWDRIFSGNTIYF. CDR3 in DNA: TGTGCCAGCAGCTTAGGATGGGACAGGATATTCTCTGGAAACACCATATATTTT.

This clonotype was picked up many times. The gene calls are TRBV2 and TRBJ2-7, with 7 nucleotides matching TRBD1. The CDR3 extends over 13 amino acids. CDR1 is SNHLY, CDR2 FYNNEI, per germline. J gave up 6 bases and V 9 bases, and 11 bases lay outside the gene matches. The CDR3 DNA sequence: TGTGCCAGAAACCGGGACAGACCGGGCGAGCAGTACTTC. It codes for CARNRDRPGEQYF.

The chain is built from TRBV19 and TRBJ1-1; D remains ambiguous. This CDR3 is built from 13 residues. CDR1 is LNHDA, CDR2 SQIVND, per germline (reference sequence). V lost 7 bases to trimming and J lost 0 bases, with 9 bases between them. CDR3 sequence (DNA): TGTGCCAGTACCGTTTCTCTGAACACTGAAGCTTTCTTT. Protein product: CASTVSLNTEAFF.

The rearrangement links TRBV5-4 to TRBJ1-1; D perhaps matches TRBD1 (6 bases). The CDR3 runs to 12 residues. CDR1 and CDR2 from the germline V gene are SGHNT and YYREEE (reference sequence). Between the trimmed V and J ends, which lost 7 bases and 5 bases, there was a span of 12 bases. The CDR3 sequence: CASGGQLTEAFF. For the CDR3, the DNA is TGTGCCAGCGGGGGGCAGCTGACTGAAGCTTTCTTT.

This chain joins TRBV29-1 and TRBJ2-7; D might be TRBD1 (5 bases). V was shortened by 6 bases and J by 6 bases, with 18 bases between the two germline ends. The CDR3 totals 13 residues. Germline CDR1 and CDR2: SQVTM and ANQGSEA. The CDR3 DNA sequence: TGCAGCGTCCGTCGAGGCCAGGGTAGCGAGCAGTACTTC. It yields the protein CSVRRGQGSEQYF.

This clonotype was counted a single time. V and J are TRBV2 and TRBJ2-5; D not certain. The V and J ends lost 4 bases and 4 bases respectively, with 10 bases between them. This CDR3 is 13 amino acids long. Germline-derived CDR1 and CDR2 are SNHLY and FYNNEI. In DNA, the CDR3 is TGTGCCAGCAGTGCCGATATCGGAGAGACCCAGTACTTC. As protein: CASSADIGETQYF.

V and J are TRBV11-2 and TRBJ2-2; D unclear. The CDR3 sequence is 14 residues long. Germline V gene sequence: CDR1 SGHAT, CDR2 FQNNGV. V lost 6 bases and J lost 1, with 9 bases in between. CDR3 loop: CASSSSRNTGELFF. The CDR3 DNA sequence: TGTGCCAGCAGTTCGAGCAGGAACACCGGGGAGCTGTTTTTT.

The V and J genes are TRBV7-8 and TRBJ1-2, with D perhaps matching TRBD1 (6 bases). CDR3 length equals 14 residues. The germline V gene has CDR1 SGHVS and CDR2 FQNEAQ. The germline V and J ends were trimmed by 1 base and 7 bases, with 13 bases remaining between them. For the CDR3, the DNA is TGTGCCAGCAGCTTAGGCGGGGGCTCGGGTGGCTACACCTTC. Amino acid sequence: CASSLGGGSGGYTF.

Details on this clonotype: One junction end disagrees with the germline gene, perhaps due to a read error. This CDR3 reads CATSRDAKNSPLYF. The CDR3 DNA reads as TGTGCCACCAGCAGAGATGCGAAAAATTCACCCCTCTACTTT. The chain couples TRBV15 to TRBJ1-6; no definite D call. The germline gives CDR1 LNHNV, CDR2 YYDKDF (reference sequence). The CDR3 has 14 amino acids.

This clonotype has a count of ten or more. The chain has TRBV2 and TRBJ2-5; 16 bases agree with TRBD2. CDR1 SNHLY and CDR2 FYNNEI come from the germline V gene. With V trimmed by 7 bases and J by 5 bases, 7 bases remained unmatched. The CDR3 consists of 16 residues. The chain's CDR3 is CASTGTSGGALETQYF. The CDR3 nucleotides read TGTGCCAGCACCGGGACTAGCGGGGGGGCGTTGGAGACCCAGTACTTC.

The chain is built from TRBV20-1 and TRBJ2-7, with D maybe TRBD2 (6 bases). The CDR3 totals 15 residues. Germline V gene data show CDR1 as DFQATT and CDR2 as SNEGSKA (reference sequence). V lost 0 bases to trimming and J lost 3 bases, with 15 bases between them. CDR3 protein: CSARDRGRGLYEQYF. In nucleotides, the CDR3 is TGCAGTGCTAGAGATAGAGGTCGGGGACTCTACGAGCAGTACTTC.

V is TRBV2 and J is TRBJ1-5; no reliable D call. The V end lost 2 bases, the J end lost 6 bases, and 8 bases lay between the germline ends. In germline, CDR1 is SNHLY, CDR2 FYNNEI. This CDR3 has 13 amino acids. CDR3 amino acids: CASSERSGQPQHF. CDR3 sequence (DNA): TGTGCCAGCAGTGAAAGGTCTGGTCAGCCCCAGCATTTT.

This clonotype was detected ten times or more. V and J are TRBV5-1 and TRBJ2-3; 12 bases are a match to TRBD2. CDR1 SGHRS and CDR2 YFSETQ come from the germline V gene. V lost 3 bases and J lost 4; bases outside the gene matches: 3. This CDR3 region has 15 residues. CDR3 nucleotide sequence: TGCGCCAGCAGCTCCGCTAGCGGGGGGGCAGATACGCAGTATTTT. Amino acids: CASSSASGGADTQYF.

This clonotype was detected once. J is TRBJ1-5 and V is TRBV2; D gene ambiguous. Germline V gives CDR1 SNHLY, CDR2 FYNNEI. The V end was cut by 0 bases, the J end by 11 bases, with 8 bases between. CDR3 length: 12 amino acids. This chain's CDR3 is CASSEAGSAQHF. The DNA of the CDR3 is TGTGCCAGCAGTGAAGCAGGGTCGGCCCAGCATTTT.

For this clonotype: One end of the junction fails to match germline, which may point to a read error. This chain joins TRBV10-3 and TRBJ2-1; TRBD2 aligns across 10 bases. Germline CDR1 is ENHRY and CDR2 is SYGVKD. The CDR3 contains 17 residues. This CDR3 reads CAVSDRASGRFGNEQFF. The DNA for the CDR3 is TGTGCCGTCAGTGACAGAGCTAGCGGGAGATTTGGCAATGAGCAGTTCTTC.

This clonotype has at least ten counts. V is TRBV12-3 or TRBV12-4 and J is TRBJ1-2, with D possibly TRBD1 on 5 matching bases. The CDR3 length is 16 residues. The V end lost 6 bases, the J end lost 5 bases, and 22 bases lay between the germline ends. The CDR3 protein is CASSDGTSRAPYGYTF. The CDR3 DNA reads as TGTGCCAGCAGCGACGGGACCTCAAGAGCCCCATATGGCTACACCTTC.

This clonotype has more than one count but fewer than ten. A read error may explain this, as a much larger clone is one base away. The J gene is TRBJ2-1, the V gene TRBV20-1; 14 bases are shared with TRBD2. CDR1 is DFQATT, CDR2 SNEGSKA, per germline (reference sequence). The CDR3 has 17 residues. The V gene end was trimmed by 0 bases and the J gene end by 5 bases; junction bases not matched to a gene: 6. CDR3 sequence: CSARDPGLAGAHNEQFF. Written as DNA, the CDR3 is TGCAGTGCTAGAGATCCGGGACTAGCGGGGGCTCACAATGAGCAGTTCTTC.

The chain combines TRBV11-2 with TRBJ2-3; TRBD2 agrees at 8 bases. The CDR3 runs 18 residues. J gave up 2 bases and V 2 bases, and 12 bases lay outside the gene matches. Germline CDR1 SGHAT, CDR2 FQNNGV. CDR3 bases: TGTGCCAGCAGCTTACCCCAGGGTAGCGGGGACCCCACAGATACGCAGTATTTT. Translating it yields CASSLPQGSGDPTDTQYF. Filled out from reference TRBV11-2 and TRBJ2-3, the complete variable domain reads EAGVAQSPRYKIIEKRQSVAFWCNPISGHATLYWYQQILGQGPKLLIQFQNNGVVDDSQLPKDRFSAERLKGVDSTLKIQPAKLEDSAVYLCASSLPQGSGDPTDTQYFGPGTRLTVL.

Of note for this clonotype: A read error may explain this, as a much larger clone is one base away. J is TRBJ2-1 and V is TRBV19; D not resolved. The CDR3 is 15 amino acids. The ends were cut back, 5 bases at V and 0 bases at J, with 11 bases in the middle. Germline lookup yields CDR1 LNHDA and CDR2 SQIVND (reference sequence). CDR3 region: CASSATTHSYNEQFF. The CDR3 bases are TGTGCCAGTAGTGCTACAACCCACTCCTACAATGAGCAGTTCTTC.

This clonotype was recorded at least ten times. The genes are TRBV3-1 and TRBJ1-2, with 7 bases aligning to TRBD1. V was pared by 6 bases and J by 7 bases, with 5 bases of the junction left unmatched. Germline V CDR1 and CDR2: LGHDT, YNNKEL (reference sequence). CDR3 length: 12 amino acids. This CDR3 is CASRQGISGYTF. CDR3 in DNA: TGTGCCAGCAGACAGGGGATCTCTGGCTACACCTTC.

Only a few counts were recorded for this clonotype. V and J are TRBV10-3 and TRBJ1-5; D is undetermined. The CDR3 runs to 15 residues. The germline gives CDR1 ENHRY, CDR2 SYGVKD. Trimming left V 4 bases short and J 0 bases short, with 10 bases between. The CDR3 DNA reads TGTGCCATCAGTGCGAACAGTCCTAGCAATCAGCCCCAGCATTTT. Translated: CAISANSPSNQPQHF.

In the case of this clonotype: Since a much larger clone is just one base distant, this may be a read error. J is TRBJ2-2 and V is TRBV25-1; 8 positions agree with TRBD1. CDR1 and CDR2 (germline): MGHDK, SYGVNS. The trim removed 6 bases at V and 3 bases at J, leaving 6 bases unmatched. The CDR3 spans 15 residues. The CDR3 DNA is TGTGCCAGCAGCGTGACAGGGGAGGACACCGGGGAGCTGTTTTTT. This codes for CASSVTGEDTGELFF.

The CDR3, as DNA: TGTGCCAGCAGCTTAGCGGGACTTGTATCCTACAATGAGCAGTTCTTC. It is translated as CASSLAGLVSYNEQFF. The chain is built from TRBV7-2 and TRBJ2-1, with D possibly TRBD2 on 6 matching bases. The CDR3 contains 16 residues. Between the trimmed V and J ends, which lost 0 bases and 1 base, there was a span of 10 bases. CDR1 and CDR2 (germline): SGHTA, FQGNSA.

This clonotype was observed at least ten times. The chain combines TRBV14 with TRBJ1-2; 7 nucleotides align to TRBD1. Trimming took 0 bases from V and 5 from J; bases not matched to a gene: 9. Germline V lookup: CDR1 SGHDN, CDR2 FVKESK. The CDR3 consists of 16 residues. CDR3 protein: CASSQDPRQGGYGYTF. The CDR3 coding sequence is TGTGCCAGCAGCCAAGACCCTCGACAGGGAGGTTATGGCTACACCTTC.

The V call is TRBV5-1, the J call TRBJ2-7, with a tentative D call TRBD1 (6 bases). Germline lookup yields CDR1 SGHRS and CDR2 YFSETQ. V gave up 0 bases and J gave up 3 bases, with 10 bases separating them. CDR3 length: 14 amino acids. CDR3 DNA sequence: TGCGCCAGCAGCTTGGGCGTCAGGGGCTACGAGCAGTACTTC. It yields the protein CASSLGVRGYEQYF.

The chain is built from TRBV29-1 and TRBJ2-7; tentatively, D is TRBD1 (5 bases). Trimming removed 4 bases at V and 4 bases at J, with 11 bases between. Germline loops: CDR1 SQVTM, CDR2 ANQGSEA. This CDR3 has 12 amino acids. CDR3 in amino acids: CSVGAQGYEQYF. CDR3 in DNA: TGCAGCGTTGGTGCTCAGGGTTACGAGCAGTACTTC.

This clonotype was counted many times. The CDR3 protein is CASSTHGTVNTEAFF. CDR3 bases: TGTGCCAGTAGTACCCACGGGACAGTGAACACTGAAGCTTTCTTT. The J gene is TRBJ1-1, the V gene TRBV19, with 7 positions matching TRBD1. The CDR3 consists of 15 residues. CDR1 and CDR2 from the germline V gene are LNHDA and SQIVND (reference sequence). The V segment lost 4 bases and the J segment 0 bases; nucleotides outside the gene matches: 5.